These T cell receptor beta chains were read from a single sample in a study of blood T cell repertoires in COVID-19. This table comes from immunoSEQ multiplex PCR, and its TCRdb copy is limited to in-frame clones, with some not included. This sample carries about 42,000 clones, 90% of them seen once, and the ten largest clones take approximately 3%. Sequences were obtained from peripheral blood. The receptors shown here come from a man between 50 and 59 years old with active COVID-19. Each CDR3 is given with its conserved first and last residue. D genes are given only for firm matches. Clone size is stated in some rows and not others, as once, few, many or a class when expanded.

d_call: NA; v_call: TRBV7-8; clone_size: NA; j_call: TRBJ1-5; cdr3_aa: CASSPEQDQPQHF; cdr3_nt: TGTGCCAGCAGCCCCGAACAGGATCAGCCCCAGCATTTT
d_call: TRBD2; v_call: TRBV5-1; clone_size: NA; j_call: TRBJ2-7; cdr3_aa: CASSREDYEQYF; cdr3_nt: TGCGCCAGCAGCCGGGAGGACTACGAGCAGTACTTC
d_call: NA; v_call: TRBV9; clone_size: NA; j_call: TRBJ1-6; cdr3_aa: CASSPLGQGNSPLHF; cdr3_nt: TGTGCCAGCAGCCCCCTGGGACAAGGAAATTCACCCCTCCACTTT
d_call: TRBD1; v_call: TRBV19; clone_size: NA; j_call: TRBJ1-2; cdr3_aa: CASRTRDRVTNYGYTF; cdr3_nt: TGTGCCAGTAGGACCCGGGACAGGGTAACTAACTATGGCTACACCTTC
d_call: NA; v_call: TRBV28; clone_size: NA; j_call: TRBJ2-5; cdr3_aa: CASSSQGVETQYF; cdr3_nt: TGTGCCAGCAGTTCGCAGGGTGTGGAGACCCAGTACTTC
d_call: NA; v_call: TRBV5-6; clone_size: NA; j_call: TRBJ2-3; cdr3_aa: CASSAGFTRSTDTQYF; cdr3_nt: TGTGCCAGCAGCGCGGGCTTCACCCGAAGCACAGATACGCAGTATTTT
d_call: NA; v_call: TRBV5-1; clone_size: NA; j_call: TRBJ1-4; cdr3_aa: CASSGWTNEKLFF; cdr3_nt: TGCGCCAGCAGCGGCTGGACTAATGAAAAACTGTTTTTT
d_call: TRBD2; v_call: TRBV5-1; clone_size: NA; j_call: TRBJ2-3; cdr3_aa: CASSRWGGDGTDTQYF; cdr3_nt: TGCGCCAGCAGCCGCTGGGGGGGGGACGGCACAGATACGCAGTATTTT
d_call: TRBD1; v_call: TRBV6-5; clone_size: NA; j_call: TRBJ1-2; cdr3_aa: CASRQSRGQGWGYTF; cdr3_nt: TGTGCCAGCAGACAGAGCCGGGGACAGGGATGGGGCTACACCTTC
d_call: NA; v_call: TRBV2; clone_size: NA; j_call: TRBJ1-1; cdr3_aa: CASNRETTEAFF; cdr3_nt: TGTGCCAGCAACAGGGAGACCACTGAAGCTTTCTTT
d_call: NA; v_call: TRBV7-6; clone_size: NA; j_call: TRBJ1-4; cdr3_aa: CASSLSATNEKLFF; cdr3_nt: TGTGCCAGCAGCCTTTCGGCAACTAATGAAAAACTGTTTTTT
d_call: NA; v_call: TRBV11-2; clone_size: NA; j_call: TRBJ1-2; cdr3_aa: CASSSSSYGYTF; cdr3_nt: TGTGCCAGCAGCTCGAGTTCCTATGGCTACACCTTC
d_call: TRBD1; v_call: TRBV9; clone_size: NA; j_call: TRBJ2-1; cdr3_aa: CASSPPDRPLVEQFF; cdr3_nt: TGTGCCAGCAGCCCCCCGGACAGGCCTCTGGTGGAGCAGTTCTTC
d_call: NA; v_call: TRBV11-2; clone_size: NA; j_call: TRBJ2-3; cdr3_aa: CASSRLQGSRDTQYF; cdr3_nt: TGTGCCAGCAGCCGGCTACAGGGATCGCGAGATACGCAGTATTTT
d_call: NA; v_call: TRBV7-3; clone_size: NA; j_call: TRBJ2-7; cdr3_aa: CASSPHTRQSDEQYF; cdr3_nt: TGTGCCAGCAGCCCACACACTCGACAGTCCGACGAGCAGTACTTC
d_call: TRBD1; v_call: TRBV11-2; clone_size: NA; j_call: TRBJ1-2; cdr3_aa: CASSFRTGGSGYTF; cdr3_nt: TGTGCCAGCAGCTTTCGTACAGGGGGCTCTGGCTACACCTTC
d_call: NA; v_call: TRBV11-2; clone_size: once; j_call: TRBJ2-7; cdr3_aa: CASSLSTLGFYEQYF; cdr3_nt: TGTGCCAGCAGCCTCTCCACTCTAGGTTTCTACGAGCAGTACTTC
d_call: TRBD1; v_call: TRBV5-1; clone_size: NA; j_call: TRBJ2-1; cdr3_aa: CASSVQGLSYNEQFF; cdr3_nt: TGCGCCAGCAGCGTACAGGGGCTTAGCTACAATGAGCAGTTCTTC
d_call: NA; v_call: TRBV5-1; clone_size: NA; j_call: TRBJ1-2; cdr3_aa: CASSFSSYGYTF; cdr3_nt: TGCGCCAGCAGCTTTTCGAGCTATGGCTACACCTTC
d_call: NA; v_call: TRBV9; clone_size: NA; j_call: TRBJ1-6; cdr3_aa: CASSGTGQNSPLHF; cdr3_nt: TGTGCCAGCAGCGGGACGGGACAAAACTCACCCCTCCACTTT
d_call: NA; v_call: TRBV5-1; clone_size: NA; j_call: TRBJ2-7; cdr3_aa: CASSYDFAYEQYF; cdr3_nt: TGCGCCAGCAGCTACGACTTTGCCTACGAGCAGTACTTC
d_call: NA; v_call: TRBV4-2; clone_size: NA; j_call: TRBJ2-3; cdr3_aa: CASSPGGLGATQYF; cdr3_nt: TGTGCCAGCAGCCCAGGCGGTTTGGGGGCTACGCAGTATTTT
d_call: NA; v_call: TRBV11-2; clone_size: NA; j_call: TRBJ2-7; cdr3_aa: CASSKSRDTYEQYF; cdr3_nt: TGTGCCAGCAGCAAGTCCCGGGACACCTACGAGCAGTACTTC
d_call: TRBD1; v_call: TRBV7-9; clone_size: few; j_call: TRBJ1-2; cdr3_aa: CASSPPGQGMHGYTF; cdr3_nt: TGTGCCAGCAGCCCCCCGGGACAGGGAATGCATGGCTACACCTTC
d_call: TRBD1; v_call: TRBV3-1/TRBV3-2; clone_size: NA; j_call: TRBJ1-6; cdr3_aa: CASSRTGNNSPLHF; cdr3_nt: TGTGCCAGCAGCCGGACAGGGAATAATTCACCCCTCCACTTT
d_call: NA; v_call: TRBV6-5; clone_size: NA; j_call: TRBJ2-5; cdr3_aa: CASSRGTARETQYF; cdr3_nt: TGTGCCAGCAGCCGCGGGACGGCCAGGGAGACCCAGTACTTC
d_call: NA; v_call: TRBV4-1; clone_size: NA; j_call: TRBJ1-1; cdr3_aa: CASSPQGAGKLFTEAFF; cdr3_nt: TGCGCCAGCAGCCCCCAAGGGGCAGGGAAACTTTTCACTGAAGCTTTCTTT
d_call: TRBD1; v_call: TRBV3-1/TRBV3-2; clone_size: NA; j_call: TRBJ2-3; cdr3_aa: CASSQRGPGDTQYF; cdr3_nt: TGTGCCAGCAGCCAAAGGGGGCCTGGAGATACGCAGTATTTT
d_call: TRBD1; v_call: TRBV6-2/TRBV6-3; clone_size: NA; j_call: TRBJ2-4; cdr3_aa: CASSGGQGADIQYF; cdr3_nt: TGTGCCAGCAGCGGGGGACAGGGGGCGGACATTCAGTACTTC
d_call: TRBD1; v_call: TRBV6-5; clone_size: once; j_call: TRBJ1-1; cdr3_aa: CASSRRTGGLAEAFF; cdr3_nt: TGTGCCAGCAGTCGTAGGACAGGGGGCCTGGCTGAAGCTTTCTTT
d_call: TRBD1; v_call: TRBV6-5; clone_size: NA; j_call: TRBJ2-7; cdr3_aa: CASRPGQVSSYEQYF; cdr3_nt: TGTGCCAGCAGACCGGGACAGGTGAGCTCCTACGAGCAGTACTTC
d_call: NA; v_call: TRBV19; clone_size: once; j_call: TRBJ1-5; cdr3_aa: CASSISGSGNQPQHF; cdr3_nt: TGTGCCAGTAGTATTTCGGGATCCGGCAATCAGCCCCAGCATTTT
d_call: NA; v_call: TRBV11-2; clone_size: NA; j_call: TRBJ1-1; cdr3_aa: CASSVAGVAKNTEAFF; cdr3_nt: TGTGCCAGCAGCGTCGCGGGGGTCGCTAAGAACACTGAAGCTTTCTTT
d_call: TRBD1; v_call: TRBV10-2; clone_size: NA; j_call: TRBJ2-5; cdr3_aa: CASGTGGLKTQYF; cdr3_nt: TGCGCCAGTGGGACAGGGGGCCTGAAGACCCAGTACTTC
d_call: NA; v_call: TRBV9; clone_size: NA; j_call: TRBJ2-2; cdr3_aa: CASSVVRPGGSTGELFF; cdr3_nt: TGTGCCAGCAGCGTAGTTAGGCCAGGGGGGTCCACCGGGGAGCTGTTTTTT
d_call: NA; v_call: TRBV2; clone_size: once; j_call: TRBJ1-2; cdr3_aa: CASSTQGIGYTF; cdr3_nt: TGTGCCAGCAGTACACAGGGAATAGGCTACACCTTC
d_call: TRBD2; v_call: TRBV3-1/TRBV3-2; clone_size: NA; j_call: TRBJ2-1; cdr3_aa: CASSQLSERGVSYNEQFF; cdr3_nt: TGTGCCAGCAGCCAACTTAGCGAGCGGGGGGTCTCCTACAATGAGCAGTTCTTC
d_call: TRBD1; v_call: TRBV3-1/TRBV3-2; clone_size: NA; j_call: TRBJ2-2; cdr3_aa: CASSRDREAGELFF; cdr3_nt: TGTGCCAGCAGCCGGGACAGGGAAGCCGGGGAGCTGTTTTTT
d_call: NA; v_call: TRBV19; clone_size: few; j_call: TRBJ1-2; cdr3_aa: CASTPRGHSQLGYTF; cdr3_nt: TGTGCCAGTACCCCGCGGGGTCACAGCCAGTTGGGCTACACCTTC
d_call: NA; v_call: TRBV30; clone_size: once; j_call: TRBJ1-6; cdr3_aa: CAWSTTFSNSPLHF; cdr3_nt: TGTGCCTGGAGTACAACATTCAGTAATTCACCCCTCCACTTT
d_call: NA; v_call: TRBV29-1; clone_size: NA; j_call: TRBJ2-3; cdr3_aa: CSGRTEGFRDTQYF; cdr3_nt: TGCAGCGGGCGGACAGAAGGGTTTAGGGATACGCAGTATTTT
d_call: TRBD2; v_call: TRBV7-2; clone_size: NA; j_call: TRBJ2-1; cdr3_aa: CASRRTSDDNEQFF; cdr3_nt: TGTGCCAGCAGGAGGACTAGCGACGACAATGAGCAGTTCTTC
d_call: TRBD2; v_call: TRBV9; clone_size: NA; j_call: TRBJ2-5; cdr3_aa: CASSVAVPSGGAETQYF; cdr3_nt: TGTGCCAGCAGCGTAGCGGTCCCTAGCGGGGGGGCCGAGACCCAGTACTTC
d_call: TRBD1; v_call: TRBV18; clone_size: NA; j_call: TRBJ2-6; cdr3_aa: CASSFRQGSLRAGANVLTF; cdr3_nt: TGTGCCAGCTCATTCAGACAGGGATCCTTACGAGCTGGGGCCAACGTCCTGACTTTC
d_call: NA; v_call: TRBV7-9; clone_size: NA; j_call: TRBJ2-7; cdr3_aa: CASSLPASSYEQYF; cdr3_nt: TGTGCCAGCAGCCTACCCGCAAGTTCCTACGAGCAGTACTTC
d_call: TRBD2; v_call: TRBV11-2; clone_size: NA; j_call: TRBJ2-5; cdr3_aa: CASSSGASGVGTQYF; cdr3_nt: TGTGCCAGCAGCTCCGGGGCTAGCGGGGTGGGGACCCAGTACTTC
d_call: NA; v_call: TRBV6-5; clone_size: NA; j_call: TRBJ1-4; cdr3_aa: CASRDFAAGAEKLFF; cdr3_nt: TGTGCCAGCAGGGACTTTGCGGCAGGGGCTGAAAAACTGTTTTTT
d_call: NA; v_call: TRBV7-3; clone_size: NA; j_call: TRBJ2-1; cdr3_aa: CASSLLAFNEQFF; cdr3_nt: TGTGCCAGCAGCTTACTAGCGTTCAATGAGCAGTTCTTC
d_call: TRBD1; v_call: TRBV28; clone_size: NA; j_call: TRBJ1-6; cdr3_aa: CASSFQSTGQGSHF; cdr3_nt: TGTGCCAGCAGTTTTCAGTCTACCGGACAGGGGTCCCACTTT
d_call: NA; v_call: TRBV12-5; clone_size: NA; j_call: TRBJ1-6; cdr3_aa: CASGGHALDSPLHF; cdr3_nt: TGTGCTAGTGGGGGACACGCCTTGGATTCACCCCTCCACTTT
d_call: NA; v_call: TRBV5-1; clone_size: NA; j_call: TRBJ2-7; cdr3_aa: CASSPLGGSYYEQYF; cdr3_nt: TGCGCCAGCAGCCCCCTCGGAGGGTCCTACTACGAGCAGTACTTC
d_call: NA; v_call: TRBV28; clone_size: few; j_call: TRBJ2-3; cdr3_aa: CASSLLGGGTDTQYF; cdr3_nt: TGTGCCAGCAGTTTATTGGGCGGGGGCACAGATACGCAGTATTTT
d_call: NA; v_call: TRBV19; clone_size: NA; j_call: TRBJ2-1; cdr3_aa: CASSILAGDNEQFF; cdr3_nt: TGTGCCAGTAGTATACTAGCAGGGGACAATGAGCAGTTCTTC
d_call: TRBD1; v_call: TRBV12-3/TRBV12-4; clone_size: NA; j_call: TRBJ1-5; cdr3_aa: CASRRTGNEPQHF; cdr3_nt: TGTGCCAGCAGGCGGACAGGGAATGAGCCCCAGCATTTT
d_call: NA; v_call: TRBV18; clone_size: NA; j_call: TRBJ1-1; cdr3_aa: CASSPLGETEAFF; cdr3_nt: TGTGCCAGCTCACCCCTTGGTGAGACTGAAGCTTTCTTT
d_call: NA; v_call: TRBV28; clone_size: NA; j_call: TRBJ2-7; cdr3_aa: CASRPPGTRSPYEQYF; cdr3_nt: TGTGCCAGCAGACCTCCGGGAACCCGAAGCCCCTACGAGCAGTACTTC
d_call: TRBD1; v_call: TRBV5-1; clone_size: NA; j_call: TRBJ2-1; cdr3_aa: CASSLDPGQRSYNEQFF; cdr3_nt: TGCGCCAGCAGCTTGGATCCGGGACAGCGATCCTACAATGAGCAGTTCTTC
d_call: TRBD2; v_call: TRBV5-1; clone_size: NA; j_call: TRBJ2-1; cdr3_aa: CASSTGTSGGPSYNEQFF; cdr3_nt: TGCGCCAGCAGCACCGGGACTAGCGGGGGCCCCTCCTACAATGAGCAGTTCTTC